The T cell receptor beta chain described here comes from a study of T cell changes during pregnancy in multiple sclerosis (dated by TCRdb to the late 2010s). The study in broad terms: The study looked at changes in the T cell repertoire across pregnancy in women with multiple sclerosis.

On this clone itself: The antigen it recognizes is unknown. The input lacks base qualities; no much larger clone sits a single base away.

The CDR3 measures 12 amino acids from cysteine to phenylalanine. Only the CDR3 portion is preserved as DNA: 36 bases, with reading frame beginning at the first base. According to the germline V gene, CDR1 reads SGHRS and CDR2 reads YFSETQ. V has 3 bases trimmed and J has 8 bases trimmed; junction bases matching no gene number 4. Library construction relied on the immunoSEQ multiplex PCR assay. As stored in TCRdb, this immuneACCESS dataset retains in-frame rearrangements with V and J assigned. A fraction of the clones does not appear; measured against another copy, unresolved V genes explain less than half of the discrepancy, and the remainder lacks a known reason. The sample table records around 62,000 clones; around 90% of these occur just once. The ten most abundant clones make up roughly 0.76% of the sample.

The sequenced sample was CD4+ T cells from peripheral blood mononuclear cells, obtained in the first trimester of pregnancy. Here the chain combines TRBV5-1 and TRBJ1-2; a stretch of 7 junction bases matches TRBD1. The receptor's source is a female donor with multiple sclerosis, enrolled in a pregnancy study. The DNA sequence is as follows: TGCGCCAGCAGCTCGGACAGGCGGGGCTACACCTTC. It specifies CASSSDRRGYTF.